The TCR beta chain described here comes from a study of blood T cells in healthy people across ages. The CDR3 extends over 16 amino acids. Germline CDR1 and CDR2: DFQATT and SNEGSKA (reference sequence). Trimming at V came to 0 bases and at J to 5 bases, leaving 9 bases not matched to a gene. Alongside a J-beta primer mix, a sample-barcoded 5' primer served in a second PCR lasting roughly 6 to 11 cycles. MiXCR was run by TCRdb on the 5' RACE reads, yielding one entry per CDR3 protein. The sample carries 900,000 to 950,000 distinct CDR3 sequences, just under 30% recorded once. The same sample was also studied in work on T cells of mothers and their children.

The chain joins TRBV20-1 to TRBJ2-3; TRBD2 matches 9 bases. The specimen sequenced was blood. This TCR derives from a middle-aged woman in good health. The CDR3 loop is CSARDRTSGPGDTQYF. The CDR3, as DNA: TGCAGTGCTAGAGATCGTACTAGCGGGCCTGGAGATACGCAGTATTTT.